The 29 T cell receptor beta chains listed next were all sequenced from one sample in a study of blood T cell repertoires in COVID-19. Here immunoSEQ multiplex PCR was the method, and the copy in TCRdb shows in-frame clones only, minus some. This sample has about 97,000 clones, with 84% found just once. Sequenced: peripheral blood. The receptor source for this set is a man aged 35 to 55 with active or convalescent COVID-19.

Of note for this clone: Distinct nucleotide sequences in the sample also encode this CDR3. This chain connects TRBV5-1 to TRBJ2-1; 7 nucleotides match TRBD1. The CDR3 length is 15 residues. The V segment lost 4 bases and the J segment 1 base; nucleotides outside the gene matches: 5. The germline CDR1 and CDR2 sequences are SGHRS and YFSETQ. CDR3 sequence: CASSLETGSYNEQFF. DNA for the CDR3: TGCGCCAGCAGCCTCGAGACAGGGTCCTACAATGAGCAGTTCTTC.

This clone was observed once. The V call is TRBV24-1, the J call TRBJ2-5, with D possibly TRBD1 on 6 matching bases. V was pared by 2 bases and J by 4 bases, with 7 bases between. Germline V gives CDR1 KGHDR, CDR2 SFDVKD. CDR3 length: 13 residues. Here the CDR3 reads CATSDYRAETQYF. Written as DNA, the CDR3 is TGTGCCACCAGTGATTACAGGGCAGAGACCCAGTACTTC.

V usage is TRBV3-1 (or the pseudogene TRBV3-2) and J usage is TRBJ2-6; no firm D call. Per the germline V gene, CDR1 is LGHDT and CDR2 is YNNKEL (reference sequence). Trimming took 3 bases from V and 1 from J, leaving 7 bases between them. The CDR3 is 15 amino acids. CDR3 loop: CASSHGRSGANVLTF. For the CDR3, the DNA is TGTGCCAGCAGCCATGGGCGTTCTGGGGCCAACGTCCTGACTTTC.

The chain couples TRBV5-1 to TRBJ2-1, with D hard to call. The V gene's germline CDR1 is SGHRS and CDR2 YFSETQ. The ends were cut back, 2 bases at V and 6 bases at J, with 9 bases in the middle. CDR3 length: 13 residues. The CDR3 nucleotides are TGCGCCAGCAGCTTCAAAGGAGCCAATGAGCAGTTCTTC. Protein product: CASSFKGANEQFF.

This clone showed up just once. The chain links TRBV11-1 to TRBJ2-7; the match to TRBD2 covers 9 bases. Trimming removed 5 bases from V and 2 bases from J; junction bases left unmatched: 10. CDR1 is SGHAT and CDR2 is FQDESV in the germline V gene (reference sequence). The CDR3 covers 16 residues. Written as DNA, the CDR3 is TGTGCCAGCAGCCGAACGACTAGCGGAGAACCCTACGAGCAGTACTTC. Translated, it gives CASSRTTSGEPYEQYF.

The V gene is TRBV24-1, the J gene TRBJ2-1; D might be TRBD2 (5 bases). Per the germline V gene, CDR1 is KGHDR and CDR2 is SFDVKD. The CDR3 covers 14 residues. Between the trimmed V and J ends, which lost 3 bases and 9 bases, there was a span of 14 bases. CDR3: CATSDPDYLGEQFF. CDR3 nucleotide sequence: TGTGCCACCAGTGATCCAGACTACCTAGGTGAGCAGTTCTTC.

This clone was seen once. The chain has TRBV4-2 and TRBJ2-7; 9 bases fit TRBD2. The CDR3 covers 14 residues. J gave up 6 bases and V 4 bases, and 7 bases lay outside the gene matches. Germline V gives CDR1 LGHNA, CDR2 YNFKEQ. Written as DNA, the CDR3 is TGTGCCAGCAGCCCAGGTGCGGGGGGGTTCGAGCAGTACTTC. It encodes CASSPGAGGFEQYF.

The rearrangement joins TRBV5-5 to TRBJ1-2; the match to TRBD1 covers 7 bases. The V gene's germline CDR1 is SGHKS and CDR2 YYEKEE (reference sequence). J lost 0 bases, V lost 5 bases, and 4 bases had no gene match. The CDR3 is made up of 14 amino acids. The CDR3 DNA is TGTGCCAGCAGGCCGACAGGGTCTAACTATGGCTACACCTTC. Amino acid sequence: CASRPTGSNYGYTF.

This chain links TRBV5-1 with TRBJ1-2, with D unclear. Trimming stripped 0 bases from V and 1 base from J, with 4 bases between. The CDR3 length is 13 residues. Germline V gene data show CDR1 as SGHRS and CDR2 as YFSETQ. CDR3 nucleotides: TGCGCCAGCAGCTTGGACAGTAACTATGGCTACACCTTC. Translation: CASSLDSNYGYTF.

The chain has TRBV6-5 and TRBJ1-2, with D unresolved. The CDR3 has 13 amino acids. Trimming took off 0 bases at V and 8 bases at J, with 10 bases between the two ends. Germline lookup yields CDR1 MNHEY and CDR2 SVGAGI. The CDR3 DNA follows: TGTGCCAGCAGTTACTCCCGGACGGGGGGCTACACCTTC. It is translated as CASSYSRTGGYTF.

This rearrangement joins TRBV30 to TRBJ1-2; D ambiguous. The V and J ends lost 2 bases and 0 bases respectively, with 7 bases between them. The CDR3 has 13 residues. The germline gives CDR1 GTSNPN, CDR2 SVGIG (reference sequence). CDR3 bases: TGTGCCTGGAGTCCCGGGGCTAACTATGGCTACACCTTC. It yields the protein CAWSPGANYGYTF.

The J gene is TRBJ2-5, the V gene TRBV20-1, with 10 bases identical to TRBD2. Germline CDR1 is DFQATT and CDR2 is SNEGSKA (reference sequence). V lost 3 bases and J lost 0; bases outside the gene matches: 13. The CDR3 sequence is 18 residues long. The DNA of the CDR3 is TGCAGTGCTAGTTCCTGGACTAGCGGAACGTGGAACCAAGAGACCCAGTACTTC. Amino acid sequence: CSASSWTSGTWNQETQYF.

V gene TRBV4-1 combines with J gene TRBJ1-2; a weak D match, TRBD1 (5 bases). CDR1 MGHRA and CDR2 YSYEKL come from the germline V gene. The CDR3 sequence is 14 residues long. V shed 3 bases and J shed 4 bases, with 12 bases lying between them. CDR3 in amino acids: CASSQPDSLYGYTF. In DNA form, the CDR3 reads TGCGCCAGCAGCCAGCCCGACAGCCTCTATGGCTACACCTTC.

This clone was recorded a few times. The chain couples TRBV18 to TRBJ1-6, with 9 bases identical to TRBD1. The CDR3 runs to 15 residues. Unmatched junction bases numbered 7, after V lost 6 bases and J lost 7 bases. CDR1 KGHSH and CDR2 LQKENI come from the germline V gene. CDR3 DNA sequence: TGTGCCAGCTCGTCCGGGACAGGGCGGAATTCACCCCTCCACTTT. This gives the protein CASSSGTGRNSPLHF. Supplemented by reference TRBV18 and TRBJ1-6, the full variable domain reads NAGVMQNPRHLVRRRGQEARLRCSPMKGHSHVYWYRQLPEEGLKFMVYLQKENIIDESGMPKERFSAEFPKEGPSILRIQQVVRGDSAAYFCASSSGTGRNSPLHFGNGTRLTVT.

The V and J genes are TRBV7-9 and TRBJ1-1; TRBD1 might be the D (6 bases). V lost 2 bases to trimming and J lost 0 bases, with 10 bases between them. From germline, CDR1 is SEHNR and CDR2 FQNEAQ (reference sequence). The CDR3 runs to 15 residues. The CDR3 DNA is TGTGCCAGCAGCTTACAGGGGCTAATGAACACTGAAGCTTTCTTT. It codes for CASSLQGLMNTEAFF.

The V and J genes are TRBV12-3 or TRBV12-4 and TRBJ1-1, with D unresolved. V lost 0 bases, J lost 4 bases, and 6 bases lay in between. This CDR3 comprises 13 residues. Here the CDR3 DNA reads TGTGCCAGCAGTTTAGCAATGGCCACTGAAGCTTTCTTT. Amino acids: CASSLAMATEAFF.

V usage is TRBV6-2 or TRBV6-3 and J usage is TRBJ1-2; D not certain. Germline values: CDR1 MNHEY, CDR2 SVGEGT. This CDR3 contains 13 residues. The V end lost 6 bases, the J end lost 1 base, and 9 bases lay between the germline ends. CDR3 amino acids: CASSPTGNYGYTF. For the CDR3, the DNA is TGTGCCAGCAGCCCGACGGGTAACTATGGCTACACCTTC.

V usage is TRBV12-3 or TRBV12-4 and J usage is TRBJ2-2; 7 bases are shared with TRBD2. V dropped 7 bases and J dropped 5; count of bases not matched to a gene: 4. This CDR3 is 13 amino acids long. The CDR3 spells CASTSGLTGELFF. For the CDR3, the DNA is TGTGCCAGCACTAGCGGATTAACCGGGGAGCTGTTTTTT.

This rearrangement joins TRBV7-9 to TRBJ1-2; D is possibly TRBD1 (6 bases). This CDR3 region has 13 residues. Germline V lookup: CDR1 SEHNR, CDR2 FQNEAQ (reference sequence). V gave up 1 base and J gave up 5 bases, with 8 bases separating them. The CDR3 DNA sequence: TGTGCCAGCAGCTTAGGGCAGGGGTATGGCTACACCTTC. Translated: CASSLGQGYGYTF.

CDR3 loop: CASTSRYQNLYGYTF. DNA of the CDR3: TGTGCCAGCACGTCACGGTATCAAAACCTTTATGGCTACACCTTC. The rearrangement joins TRBV7-9 to TRBJ1-2; D gene unclear. Trimming stripped 7 bases from V and 5 bases from J, with 20 bases between. The CDR3 consists of 15 residues. Germline values: CDR1 SEHNR, CDR2 FQNEAQ (reference sequence).

The chain combines TRBV3-1 (or the pseudogene TRBV3-2) with TRBJ1-1; D remains ambiguous. The CDR3 length is 13 residues. The germline gives CDR1 LGHDT, CDR2 YNNKEL (reference sequence). V lost 4 bases to trimming and J lost 4 bases, with 10 bases between them. CDR3 in amino acids: CASSPSTFTEAFF. DNA of the CDR3: TGTGCCAGCAGCCCCAGTACATTCACTGAAGCTTTCTTT.

V usage is TRBV18 and J usage is TRBJ2-5; a possible D gene is TRBD2 (5 bases). The CDR3 length is 12 residues. Germline V CDR1 and CDR2: KGHSH, LQKENI. The V and J ends lost 3 bases and 5 bases respectively, with 7 bases between them. The CDR3 DNA reads as TGTGCCAGCTCACCTACGGGGGAGACCCAGTACTTC. It codes for CASSPTGETQYF.

J is TRBJ1-1 and V is TRBV15; D is uncertain. The CDR3 is made up of 14 amino acids. Trimming took off 0 bases at V and 5 bases at J, with 10 bases between the two ends. Looked up from germline, CDR1 is LNHNV and CDR2 is YYDKDF (reference sequence). CDR3 in DNA: TGTGCCACCAGCAGAGATGCTGTCGGTACTGAAGCTTTCTTT. The encoded protein is CATSRDAVGTEAFF.

In DNA form, the CDR3 reads TGTGCCAGCAGCCAGGGACTAACTTCCTACAATGAGCAGTTCTTC. Its translation: CASSQGLTSYNEQFF. V usage is TRBV3-1 (or the pseudogene TRBV3-2) and J usage is TRBJ2-1; 7 nucleotides agree with TRBD2. Germline CDR1 is LGHDT and CDR2 is YNNKEL (reference sequence). Unmatched junction bases numbered 3, after V lost 3 bases and J lost 1 base. The CDR3 runs 15 residues.

The rearrangement links TRBV18 to TRBJ2-3, with D hard to call. Trimming took 6 bases from V and 3 from J, leaving 7 bases between them. CDR1 KGHSH and CDR2 LQKENI come from the germline V gene. The CDR3 length is 12 residues. The CDR3 is CASSPGTDTQYF. In DNA, the CDR3 is TGTGCCAGCTCCCCCGGGACAGATACGCAGTATTTT.

The CDR3 region has the DNA TGCAGCGCCCCTCGGGGGGGAAATGAGCAGTTCTTC. Protein product: CSAPRGGNEQFF. The chain joins TRBV29-1 to TRBJ2-1; TRBD2 aligns across 8 bases. Germline V gene sequence: CDR1 SQVTM, CDR2 ANQGSEA. The ends lost 7 bases at V and 7 bases at J; junction bases unmatched: 6. The CDR3 is made up of 12 amino acids.

In its sample, this clone was seen once. The V and J genes are TRBV5-1 and TRBJ1-1; perhaps TRBD1 as D (6 bases). CDR1 is SGHRS and CDR2 is YFSETQ in the germline V gene. V was clipped by 8 bases and J by 1 base, with 12 bases between them. The CDR3 is 13 residues long. The CDR3 nucleotides are TGCGCCAGTCGATACAGGGAGAACACTGAAGCTTTCTTT. It yields the protein CASRYRENTEAFF.

V and J are TRBV18 and TRBJ2-2; 10 bases are a match to TRBD1. CDR3 length: 15 amino acids. Germline V lookup: CDR1 KGHSH, CDR2 LQKENI. The V gene end was trimmed by 3 bases and the J gene end by 5 bases; junction bases not matched to a gene: 3. The CDR3 region is CASSPQGQGTGELFF. The CDR3, as DNA: TGTGCCAGCTCACCCCAGGGACAGGGGACCGGGGAGCTGTTTTTT.

A remark on this clone: This specimen includes other DNA sequences encoding the same CDR3. The gene calls are TRBV7-2 and TRBJ2-5; maybe TRBD2 (6 bases). In germline, CDR1 is SGHTA, CDR2 FQGNSA. This CDR3 comprises 14 residues. Trimming shortened V by 6 bases and J by 1 base, and 12 bases separated the two germline ends. In nucleotides, the CDR3 is TGTGCCAGCAGTCCAACTAGCCTCCAAGAGACCCAGTACTTC. Translated: CASSPTSLQETQYF.